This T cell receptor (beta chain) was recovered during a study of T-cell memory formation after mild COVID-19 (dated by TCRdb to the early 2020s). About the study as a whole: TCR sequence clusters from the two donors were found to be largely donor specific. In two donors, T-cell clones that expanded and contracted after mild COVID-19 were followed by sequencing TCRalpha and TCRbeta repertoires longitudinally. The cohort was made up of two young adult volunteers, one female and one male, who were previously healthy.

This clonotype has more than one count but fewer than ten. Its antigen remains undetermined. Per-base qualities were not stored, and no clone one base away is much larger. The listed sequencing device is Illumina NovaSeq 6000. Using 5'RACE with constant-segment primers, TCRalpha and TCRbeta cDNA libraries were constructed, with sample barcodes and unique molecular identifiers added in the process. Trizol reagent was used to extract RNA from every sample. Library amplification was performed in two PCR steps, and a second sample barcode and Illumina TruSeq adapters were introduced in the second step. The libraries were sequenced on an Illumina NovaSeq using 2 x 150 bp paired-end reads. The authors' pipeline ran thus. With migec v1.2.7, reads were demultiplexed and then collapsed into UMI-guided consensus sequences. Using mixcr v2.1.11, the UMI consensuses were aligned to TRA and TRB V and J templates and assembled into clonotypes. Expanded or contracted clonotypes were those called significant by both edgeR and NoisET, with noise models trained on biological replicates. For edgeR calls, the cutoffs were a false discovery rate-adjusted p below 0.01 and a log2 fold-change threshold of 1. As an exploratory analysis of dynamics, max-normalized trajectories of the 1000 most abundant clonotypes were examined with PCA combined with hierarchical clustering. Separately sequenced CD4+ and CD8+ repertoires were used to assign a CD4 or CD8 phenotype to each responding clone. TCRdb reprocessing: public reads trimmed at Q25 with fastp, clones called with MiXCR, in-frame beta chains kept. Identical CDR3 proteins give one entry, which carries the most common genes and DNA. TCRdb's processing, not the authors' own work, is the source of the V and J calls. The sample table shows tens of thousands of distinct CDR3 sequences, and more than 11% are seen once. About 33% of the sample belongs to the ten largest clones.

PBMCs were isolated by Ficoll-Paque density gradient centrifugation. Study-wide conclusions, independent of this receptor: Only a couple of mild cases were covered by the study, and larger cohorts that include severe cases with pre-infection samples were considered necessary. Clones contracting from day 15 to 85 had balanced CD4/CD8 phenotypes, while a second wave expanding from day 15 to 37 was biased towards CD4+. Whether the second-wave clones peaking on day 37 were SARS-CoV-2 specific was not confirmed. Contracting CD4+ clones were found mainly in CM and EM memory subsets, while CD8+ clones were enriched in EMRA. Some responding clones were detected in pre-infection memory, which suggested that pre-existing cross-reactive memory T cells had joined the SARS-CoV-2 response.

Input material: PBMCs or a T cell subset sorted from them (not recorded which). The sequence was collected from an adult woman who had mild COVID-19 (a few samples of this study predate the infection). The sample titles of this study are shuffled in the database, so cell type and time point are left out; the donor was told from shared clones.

The DNA sequence is TGTGCCAGCAGCTTAGAACGGGAGACCCAAGAGACCCAGTACTTC. Its protein reads: CASSLERETQETQYF. The sequence is built from TRBV13 and TRBJ2-5; the D segment could be TRBD2, given 6 matching bases. From the cysteine up to the phenylalanine, the CDR3 has a length of 15 residues. The read is trimmed to its CDR3 DNA, 45 bases read in frame from base 1. Sequences PRHDT (CDR1) and FYEKMQ (CDR2) are obtained from the germline V gene (reference sequence). V and J lose 1 base and 1 base, and a span of 10 bases separates them.